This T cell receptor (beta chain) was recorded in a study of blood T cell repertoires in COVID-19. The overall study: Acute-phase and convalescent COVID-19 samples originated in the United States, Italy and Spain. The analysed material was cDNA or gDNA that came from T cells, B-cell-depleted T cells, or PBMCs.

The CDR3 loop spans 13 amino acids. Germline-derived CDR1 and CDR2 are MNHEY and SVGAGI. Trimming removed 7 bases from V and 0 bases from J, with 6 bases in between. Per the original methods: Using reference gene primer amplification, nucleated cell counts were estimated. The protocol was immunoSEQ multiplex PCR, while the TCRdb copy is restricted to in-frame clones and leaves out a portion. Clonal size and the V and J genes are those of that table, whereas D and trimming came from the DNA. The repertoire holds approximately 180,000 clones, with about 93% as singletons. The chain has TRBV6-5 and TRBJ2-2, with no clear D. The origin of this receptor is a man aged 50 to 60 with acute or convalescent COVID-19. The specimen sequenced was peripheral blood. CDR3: CASTVPNTGELFF. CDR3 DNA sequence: TGTGCCAGCACAGTCCCGAACACCGGGGAGCTGTTTTTT.